Sequencing of this T cell receptor beta chain was carried out in a study of T cell responses to AZD1222 COVID-19 vaccine (dated by TCRdb to the early 2020s). Background on the whole study: AZD1222 recipients given second doses at about 4 weeks or at about 12 weeks were pooled, since spike-specific TCR depth and breadth were not found to differ between the two schedules. TCR sequencing was performed for roughly 250 trial participants, of whom around 210 were given two doses of AZD1222 and approximately 26 were given two doses of MenACWY control vaccine. Enrollment into the trials was organized by age into subgroups of 18-55, 56-69 and 70-plus years, and those subgroups contained about 160, 30 and 59 TCR-sequenced participants, respectively.

The full study reports these points: Participants were mostly white British, with more females than males. The authors suggested clonal diversity may have been underestimated. CD4 TCRs associated with the vaccine covered the entire spike protein, and the dominant responses were in regions 160-218 and 743-854. After two AZD1222 doses, both the breadth and the depth of spike-specific TCRs were significantly higher than at day 0 and than in MenACWY recipients. Reportedly, almost half of the unique spike-specific TCRs recognized epitopes lying outside the regions that are mutated in the B.1.351 and B.1.1.7 variants. Because no day 14 peak-response samples were available, the repertoires could be characterized only after the peak T cell response. Conclusions about previously exposed vaccinees are limited because only five or six AZD1222 recipients were SARS-CoV-2 seropositive at baseline. The 56-69-year group was small, and its depth increase did not reach significance, likely because of low power.

The intended sense of this specimen's time point label: baseline before first vaccination. Samples from vaccinated people were obtained from the UK trials COV001 and COV002, which included a single-blind randomized controlled phase 2/3 trial of AZD1222 (ChAdOx1 nCoV-19) in healthy adults. For TCRbeta chain sequencing, PBMC samples were collected from trial participants at day 0 and at day 28 after the second dose. The CDR3 regions of human TCRbeta chains were analyzed by immunosequencing. The study's processing was this. TCRs in the repertoires were compared against a reference library of SARS-CoV-2-specific TCRs that had been generated with the MIRA antigen-specificity platform. Breadth meant the fraction of unique TCRs that were SARS-CoV-2-associated, whereas depth meant the fraction of total T cells that were SARS-CoV-2-associated. Each spike-specific TCR was assigned to its reactive spike region and to a CD4 or CD8 class using the MIRA data. Log10-transformed breadth and depth values were compared by one-way ANOVA with Sidak's multiple comparisons tests. TCRdb's version of the immuneACCESS table is confined to in-frame rearrangements and falls short of the full clone set. An unresolved V gene accounts for under half of the shortfall where checked; the remainder is of unknown origin. V and J calls and clone size are given by that table; D and trimming were obtained from the DNA. For this sample the table gives roughly 130,000 clones, of which more than 85% were detected only once. Jointly, the top ten make up under 3.5% of the sample.

Comments on this clone: The antigen it binds to is not known. No much larger clonotype is one base removed from it; base qualities were not supplied.

The sample was peripheral blood, taken on day 0 of AZD1222 vaccination. The receptor comes from an adult in good health.

The nucleotides read TGTGCCAGCAGGCCTCAGACAGGGCCCTACGAGCAGTACTTC. It encodes CASRPQTGPYEQYF. The rearranged segments are TRBV7-8 and TRBJ2-7; 7 central bases correspond to TRBD1. Counted from cysteine to phenylalanine, this CDR3 has 14 amino acids. Just the 42-base CDR3 DNA is kept, in frame starting at base 1. Via the germline V gene, CDR1 is SGHVS and CDR2 FQNEAQ. V is trimmed back by 6 bases and J by 2 bases, and the junction contains 7 bases that no gene match accounts for.